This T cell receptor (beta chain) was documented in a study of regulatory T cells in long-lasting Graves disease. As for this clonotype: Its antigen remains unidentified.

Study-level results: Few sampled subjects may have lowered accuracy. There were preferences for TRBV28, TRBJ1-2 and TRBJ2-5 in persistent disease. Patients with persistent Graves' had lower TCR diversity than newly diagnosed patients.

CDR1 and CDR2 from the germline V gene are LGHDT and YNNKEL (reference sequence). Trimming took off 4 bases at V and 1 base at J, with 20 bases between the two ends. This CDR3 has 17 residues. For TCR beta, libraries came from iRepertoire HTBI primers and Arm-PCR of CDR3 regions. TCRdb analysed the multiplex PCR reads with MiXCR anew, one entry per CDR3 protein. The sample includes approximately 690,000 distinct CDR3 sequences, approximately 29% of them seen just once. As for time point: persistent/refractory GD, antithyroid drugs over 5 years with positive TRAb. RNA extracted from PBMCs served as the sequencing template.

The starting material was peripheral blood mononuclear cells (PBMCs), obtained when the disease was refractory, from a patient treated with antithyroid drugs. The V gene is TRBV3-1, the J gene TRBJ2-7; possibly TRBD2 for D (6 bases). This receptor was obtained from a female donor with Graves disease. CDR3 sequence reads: CASSLGDWGDWSYEQYF. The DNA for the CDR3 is TGTGCCAGCAGCCTCGGTGATTGGGGGGACTGGTCCTACGAGCAGTACTTC.